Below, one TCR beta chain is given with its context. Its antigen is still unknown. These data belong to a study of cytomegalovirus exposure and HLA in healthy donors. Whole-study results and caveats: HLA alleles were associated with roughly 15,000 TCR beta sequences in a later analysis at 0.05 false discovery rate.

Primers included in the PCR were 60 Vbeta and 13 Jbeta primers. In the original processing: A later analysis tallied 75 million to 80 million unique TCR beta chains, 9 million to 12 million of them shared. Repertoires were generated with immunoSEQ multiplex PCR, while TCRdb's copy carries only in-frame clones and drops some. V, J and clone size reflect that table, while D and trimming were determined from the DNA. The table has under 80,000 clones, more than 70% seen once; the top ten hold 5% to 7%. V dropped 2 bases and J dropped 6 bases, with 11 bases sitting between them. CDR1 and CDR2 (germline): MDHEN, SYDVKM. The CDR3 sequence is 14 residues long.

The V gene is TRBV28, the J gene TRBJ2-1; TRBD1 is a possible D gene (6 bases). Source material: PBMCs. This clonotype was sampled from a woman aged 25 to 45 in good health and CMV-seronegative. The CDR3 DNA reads TGTGCCAGCAGTTTAGTACAGGGCCTCAATGAGCAGTTCTTC. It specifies CASSLVQGLNEQFF.